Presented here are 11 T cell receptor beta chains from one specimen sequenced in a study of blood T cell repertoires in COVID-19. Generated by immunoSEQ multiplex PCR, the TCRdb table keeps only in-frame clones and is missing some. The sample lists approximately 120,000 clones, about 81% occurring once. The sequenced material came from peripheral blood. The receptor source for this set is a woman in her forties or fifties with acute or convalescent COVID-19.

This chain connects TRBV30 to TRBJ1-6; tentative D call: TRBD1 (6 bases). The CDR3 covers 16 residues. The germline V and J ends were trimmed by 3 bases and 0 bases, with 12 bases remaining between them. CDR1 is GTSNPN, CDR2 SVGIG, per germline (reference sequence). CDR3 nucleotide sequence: TGTGCCTGGAGCCTCCAGGGGAGCTCCTATAATTCACCCCTCCACTTT. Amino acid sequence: CAWSLQGSSYNSPLHF.

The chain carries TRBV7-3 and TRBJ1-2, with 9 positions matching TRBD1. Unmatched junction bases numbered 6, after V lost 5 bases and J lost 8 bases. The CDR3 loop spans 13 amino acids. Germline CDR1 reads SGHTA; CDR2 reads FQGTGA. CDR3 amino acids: CASSPRTGEGYTF. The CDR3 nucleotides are TGTGCCAGCAGCCCCAGGACAGGGGAAGGCTACACCTTC.

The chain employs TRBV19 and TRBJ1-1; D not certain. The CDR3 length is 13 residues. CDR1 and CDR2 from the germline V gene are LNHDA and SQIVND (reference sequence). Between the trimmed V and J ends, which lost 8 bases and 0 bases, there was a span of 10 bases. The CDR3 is CASLGRMNTEAFF. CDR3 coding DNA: TGTGCCAGTTTGGGCAGGATGAACACTGAAGCTTTCTTT. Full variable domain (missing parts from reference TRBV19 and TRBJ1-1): DGGITQSPKYLFRKEGQNVTLSCEQNLNHDAMYWYRQDPGQGLRLIYYSQIVNDFQKGDIAEGYSVSREKKESFPLTVTSAQKNPTAFYLCASLGRMNTEAFFGQGTRLTVV.

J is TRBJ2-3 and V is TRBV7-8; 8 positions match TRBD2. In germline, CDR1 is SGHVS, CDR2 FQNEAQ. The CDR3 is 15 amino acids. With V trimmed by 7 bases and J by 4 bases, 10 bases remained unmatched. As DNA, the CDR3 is TGTGCCAGCATCGGGGGAGCGGGAGTCCCAGATACGCAGTATTTT. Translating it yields CASIGGAGVPDTQYF.

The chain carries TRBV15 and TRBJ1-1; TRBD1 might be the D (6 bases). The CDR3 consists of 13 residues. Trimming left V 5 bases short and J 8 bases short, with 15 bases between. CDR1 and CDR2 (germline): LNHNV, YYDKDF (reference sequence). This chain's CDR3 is CATSFRDTSEAFF. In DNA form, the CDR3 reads TGTGCCACCAGCTTCAGGGACACCTCGGAAGCTTTCTTT.

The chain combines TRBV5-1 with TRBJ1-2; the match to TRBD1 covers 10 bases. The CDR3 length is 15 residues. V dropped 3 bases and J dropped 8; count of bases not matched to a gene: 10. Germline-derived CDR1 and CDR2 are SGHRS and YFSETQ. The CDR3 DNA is TGCGCCAGCAGCTACGTAACGGGACAGGGGCAAGGCTACACCTTC. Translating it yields CASSYVTGQGQGYTF.

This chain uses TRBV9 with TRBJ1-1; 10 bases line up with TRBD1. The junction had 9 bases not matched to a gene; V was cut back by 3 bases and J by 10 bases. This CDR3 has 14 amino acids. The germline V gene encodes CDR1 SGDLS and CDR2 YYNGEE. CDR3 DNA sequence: TGTGCCAGCAGCGCCCCCCGGGACAGGGGAGTAGCTTTCTTT. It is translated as CASSAPRDRGVAFF.

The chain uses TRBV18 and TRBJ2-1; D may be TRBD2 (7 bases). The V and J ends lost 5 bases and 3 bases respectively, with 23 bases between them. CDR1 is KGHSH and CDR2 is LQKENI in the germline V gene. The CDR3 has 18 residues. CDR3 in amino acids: CASSFRSGRGGGYNEQFF. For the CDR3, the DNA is TGTGCCAGCTCATTTCGATCCGGGAGAGGGGGGGGCTACAATGAGCAGTTCTTC.

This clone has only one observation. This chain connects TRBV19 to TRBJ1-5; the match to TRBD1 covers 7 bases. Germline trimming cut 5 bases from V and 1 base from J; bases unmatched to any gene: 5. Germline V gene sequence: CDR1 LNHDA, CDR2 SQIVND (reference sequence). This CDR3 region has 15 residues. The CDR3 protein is CASSGGGFSNQPQHF. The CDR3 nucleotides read TGTGCCAGTAGTGGAGGGGGCTTCAGCAATCAGCCCCAGCATTTT.

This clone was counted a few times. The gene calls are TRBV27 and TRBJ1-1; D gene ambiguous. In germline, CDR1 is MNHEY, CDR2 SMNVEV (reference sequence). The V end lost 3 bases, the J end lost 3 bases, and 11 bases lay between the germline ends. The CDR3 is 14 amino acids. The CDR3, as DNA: TGTGCCAGCAGTTTGTTTTCTGAGTACACTGAAGCTTTCTTT. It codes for CASSLFSEYTEAFF.

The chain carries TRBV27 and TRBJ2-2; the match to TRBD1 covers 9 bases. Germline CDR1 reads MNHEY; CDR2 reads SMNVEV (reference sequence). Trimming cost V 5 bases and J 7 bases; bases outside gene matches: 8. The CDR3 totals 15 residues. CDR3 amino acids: CASSRGTGFIGELFF. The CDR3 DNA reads TGTGCCAGCAGTCGCGGGACAGGGTTTATCGGGGAGCTGTTTTTT.